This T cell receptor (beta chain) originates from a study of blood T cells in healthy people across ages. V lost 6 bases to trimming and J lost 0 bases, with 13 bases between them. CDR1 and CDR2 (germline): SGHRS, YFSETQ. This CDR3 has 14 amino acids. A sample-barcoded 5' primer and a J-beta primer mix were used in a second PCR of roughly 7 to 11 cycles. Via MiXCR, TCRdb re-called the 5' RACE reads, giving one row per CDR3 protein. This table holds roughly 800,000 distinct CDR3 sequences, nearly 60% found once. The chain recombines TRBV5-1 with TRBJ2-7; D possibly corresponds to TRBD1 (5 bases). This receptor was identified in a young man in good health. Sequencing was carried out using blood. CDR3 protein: CASTQQASSYEQYF. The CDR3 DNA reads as TGCGCCAGCACCCAACAGGCCTCCTCCTACGAGCAGTACTTC.